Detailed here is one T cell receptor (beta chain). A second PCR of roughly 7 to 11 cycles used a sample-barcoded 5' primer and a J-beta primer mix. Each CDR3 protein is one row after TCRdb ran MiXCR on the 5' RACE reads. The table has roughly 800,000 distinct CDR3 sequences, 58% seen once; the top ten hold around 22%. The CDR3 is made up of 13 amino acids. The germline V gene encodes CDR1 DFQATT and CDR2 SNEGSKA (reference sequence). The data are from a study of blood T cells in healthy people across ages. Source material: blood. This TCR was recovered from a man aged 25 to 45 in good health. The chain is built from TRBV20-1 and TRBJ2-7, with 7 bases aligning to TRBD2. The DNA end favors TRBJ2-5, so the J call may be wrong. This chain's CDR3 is CSASPAGKETQYF. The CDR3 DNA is TGCAGTGCCTCACCAGCGGGAAAAGAGACCCAGTACTTC.